This TCR beta chain was captured in a study of blood T cell repertoires in COVID-19. Across the whole study: Sites across the United States, Italy and Spain contributed samples from acute and convalescent COVID-19.

As handled by the study authors: By means of reference gene primer amplification, nucleated cell counts were estimated. This table comes from immunoSEQ multiplex PCR, and its TCRdb copy is limited to in-frame clones, with some not included. V, J and clone size reflect that table, while D and trimming were determined from the DNA. The repertoire includes approximately 270,000 clones, roughly 88% of them detected once, and approximately 4.2% sits in the top ten. The source material was PBMCs or T cells enriched from blood (not recorded which). The clonotype comes from a woman in her 30s who had recovered from COVID-19.

CDR3 residues: CASKEGTGSSYEQYF. CDR3 sequence (DNA): TGTGCCAGCAAAGAAGGGACAGGGAGCTCCTACGAGCAGTACTTC. This chain uses TRBV2 with TRBJ2-7; 9 bases map to TRBD1. This CDR3 spans 15 amino acids. Germline CDR1 and CDR2: SNHLY and FYNNEI. Unmatched junction bases numbered 7, after V lost 7 bases and J lost 0 bases.